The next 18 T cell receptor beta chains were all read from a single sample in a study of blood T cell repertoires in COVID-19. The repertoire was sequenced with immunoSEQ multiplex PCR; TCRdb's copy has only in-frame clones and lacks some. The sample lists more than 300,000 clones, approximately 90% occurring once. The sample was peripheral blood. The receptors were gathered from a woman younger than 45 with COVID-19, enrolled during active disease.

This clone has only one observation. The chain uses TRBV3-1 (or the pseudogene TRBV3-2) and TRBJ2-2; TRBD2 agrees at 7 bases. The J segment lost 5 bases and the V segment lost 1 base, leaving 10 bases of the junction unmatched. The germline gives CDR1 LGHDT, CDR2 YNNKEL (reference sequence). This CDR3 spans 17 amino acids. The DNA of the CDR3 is TGTGCCAGCAGCCAAGCAGGCGGCGGGGGTTATACCGGGGAGCTGTTTTTT. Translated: CASSQAGGGGYTGELFF.

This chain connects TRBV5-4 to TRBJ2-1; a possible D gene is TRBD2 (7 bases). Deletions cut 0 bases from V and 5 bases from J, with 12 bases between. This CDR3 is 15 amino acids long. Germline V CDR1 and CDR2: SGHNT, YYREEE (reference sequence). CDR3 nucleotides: TGTGCCAGCAGCTTGGCACGGGGGGCGGACAATGAGCAGTTCTTC. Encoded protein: CASSLARGADNEQFF. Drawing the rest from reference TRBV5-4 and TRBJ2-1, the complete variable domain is ETGVTQSPTHLIKTRGQQVTLRCSSQSGHNTVSWYQQALGQGPQFIFQYYREEENGRGNFPPRFSGLQFPNYSSELNVNALELDDSALYLCASSLARGADNEQFFGPGTRLTVL.

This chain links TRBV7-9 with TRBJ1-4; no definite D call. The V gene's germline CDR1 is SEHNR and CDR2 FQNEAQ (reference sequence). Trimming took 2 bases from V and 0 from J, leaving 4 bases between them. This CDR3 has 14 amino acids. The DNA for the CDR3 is TGTGCCAGCAGCTTAATATCAACTAATGAAAAACTGTTTTTT. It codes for CASSLISTNEKLFF.

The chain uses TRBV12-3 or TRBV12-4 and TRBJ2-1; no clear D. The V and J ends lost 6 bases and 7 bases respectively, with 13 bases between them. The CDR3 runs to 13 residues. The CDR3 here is CASSYRRGNEQFF. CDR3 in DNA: TGTGCCAGCAGCTATCGTAGAGGAAATGAGCAGTTCTTC.

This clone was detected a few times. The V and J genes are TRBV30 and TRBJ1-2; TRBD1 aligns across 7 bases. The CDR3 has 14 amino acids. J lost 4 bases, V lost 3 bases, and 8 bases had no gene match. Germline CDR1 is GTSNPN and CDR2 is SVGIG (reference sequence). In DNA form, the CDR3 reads TGTGCCTGGAGGCTGAGAGGGGGCAGCTATGGCTACACCTTC. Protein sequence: CAWRLRGGSYGYTF.

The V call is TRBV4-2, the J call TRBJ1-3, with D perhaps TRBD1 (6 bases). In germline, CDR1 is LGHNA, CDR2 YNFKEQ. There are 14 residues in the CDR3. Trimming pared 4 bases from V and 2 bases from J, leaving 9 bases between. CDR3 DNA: TGTGCCAGCAGCCCCCCAGGGGCTGGAAACACCATATATTTT. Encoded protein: CASSPPGAGNTIYF.

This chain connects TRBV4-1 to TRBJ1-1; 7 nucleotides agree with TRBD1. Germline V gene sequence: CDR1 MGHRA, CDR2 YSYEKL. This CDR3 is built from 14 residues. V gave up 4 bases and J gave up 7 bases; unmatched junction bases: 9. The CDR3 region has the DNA TGCGCCAGCAGCCGTCACACAGGGGAGAATGAAGCTTTCTTT. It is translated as CASSRHTGENEAFF.

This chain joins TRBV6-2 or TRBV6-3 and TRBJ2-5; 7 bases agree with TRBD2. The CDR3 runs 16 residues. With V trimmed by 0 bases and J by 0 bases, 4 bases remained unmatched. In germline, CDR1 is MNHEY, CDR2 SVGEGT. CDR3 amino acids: CASSYSSGVYQETQYF. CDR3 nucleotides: TGTGCCAGCAGTTACTCGAGCGGGGTGTACCAAGAGACCCAGTACTTC.

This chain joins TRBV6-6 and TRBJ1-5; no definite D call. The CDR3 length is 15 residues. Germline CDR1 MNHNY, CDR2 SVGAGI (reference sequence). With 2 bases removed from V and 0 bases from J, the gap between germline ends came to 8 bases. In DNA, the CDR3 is TGTGCCAGCAGTTACATGCAGGCTAGCAATCAGCCCCAGCATTTT. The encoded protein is CASSYMQASNQPQHF.

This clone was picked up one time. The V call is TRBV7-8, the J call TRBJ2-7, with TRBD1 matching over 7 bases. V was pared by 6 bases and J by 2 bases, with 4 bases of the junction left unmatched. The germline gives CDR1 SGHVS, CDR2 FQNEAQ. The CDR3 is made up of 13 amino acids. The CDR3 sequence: CASRQGQTYEQYF. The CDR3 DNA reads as TGTGCCAGCAGACAGGGACAGACCTACGAGCAGTACTTC.

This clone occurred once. CDR3 sequence reads: CASSASGGLGTQYF. DNA for the CDR3: TGTGCCAGCAGTGCTAGCGGGGGATTGGGGACGCAGTATTTT. This chain uses TRBV6-4 with TRBJ2-3; 10 positions match TRBD2. V lost 4 bases, J lost 9 bases, and 7 bases stayed unmatched. Looked up from germline, CDR1 is MRHNA and CDR2 is SNTAGT. The CDR3 has 14 amino acids.

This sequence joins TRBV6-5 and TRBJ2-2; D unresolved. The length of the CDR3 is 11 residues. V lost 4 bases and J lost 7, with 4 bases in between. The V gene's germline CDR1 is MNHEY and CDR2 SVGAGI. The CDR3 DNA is TGTGCCAGCAGTTTCGGCGGGGAGCTGTTTTTT. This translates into CASSFGGELFF.

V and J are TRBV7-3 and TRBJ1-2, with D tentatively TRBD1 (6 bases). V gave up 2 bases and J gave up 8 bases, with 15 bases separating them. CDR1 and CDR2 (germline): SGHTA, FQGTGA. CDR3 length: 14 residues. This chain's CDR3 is CASSLERGRGGYTF. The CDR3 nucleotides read TGTGCCAGCAGCTTAGAGCGGGGCAGGGGCGGCTACACCTTC.

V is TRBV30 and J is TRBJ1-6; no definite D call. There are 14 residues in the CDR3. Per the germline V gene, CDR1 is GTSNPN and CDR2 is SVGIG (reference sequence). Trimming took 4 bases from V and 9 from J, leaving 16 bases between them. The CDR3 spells CAWNEGSRISPLHF. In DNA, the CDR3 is TGTGCCTGGAATGAGGGAAGCCGGATTTCACCCCTCCACTTT. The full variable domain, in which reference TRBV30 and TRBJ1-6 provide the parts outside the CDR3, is SQTIHQWPATLVQPVGSPLSLECTVEGTSNPNLYWYRQAAGRGLQLLFYSVGIGQISSEVPQNLSASRPQDRQFILSSKKLLLSDSGFYLCAWNEGSRISPLHFGNGTRLTVT.

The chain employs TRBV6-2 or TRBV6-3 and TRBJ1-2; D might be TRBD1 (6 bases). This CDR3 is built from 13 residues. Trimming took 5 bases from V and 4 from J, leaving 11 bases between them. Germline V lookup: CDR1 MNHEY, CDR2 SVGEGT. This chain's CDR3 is CASSAGTFYGYTF. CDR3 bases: TGTGCCAGCAGTGCCGGGACATTCTATGGCTACACCTTC.

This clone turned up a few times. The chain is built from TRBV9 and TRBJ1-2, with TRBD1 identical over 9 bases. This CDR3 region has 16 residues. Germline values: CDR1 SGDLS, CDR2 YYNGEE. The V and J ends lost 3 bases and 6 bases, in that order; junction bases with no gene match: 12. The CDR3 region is CASSAPPLQGANGYTF. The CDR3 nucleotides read TGTGCCAGCAGCGCTCCCCCCCTACAGGGGGCTAATGGCTACACCTTC. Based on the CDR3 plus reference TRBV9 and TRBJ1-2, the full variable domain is DSGVTQTPKHLITATGQRVTLRCSPRSGDLSVYWYQQSLDQGLQFLIQYYNGEERAKGNILERFSAQQFPDLHSELNLSSLELGDSALYFCASSAPPLQGANGYTFGSGTRLTVV.

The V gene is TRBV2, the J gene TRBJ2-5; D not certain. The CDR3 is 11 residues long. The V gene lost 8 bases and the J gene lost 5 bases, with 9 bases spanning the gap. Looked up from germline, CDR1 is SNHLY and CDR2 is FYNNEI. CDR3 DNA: TGTGCCAGCTCCCCCGGGGAGACCCAGTACTTC. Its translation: CASSPGETQYF.

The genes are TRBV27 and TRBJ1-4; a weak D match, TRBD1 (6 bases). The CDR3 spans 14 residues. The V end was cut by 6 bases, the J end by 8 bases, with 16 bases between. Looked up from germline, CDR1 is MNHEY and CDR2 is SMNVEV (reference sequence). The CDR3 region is CASSPRGIREKLFF. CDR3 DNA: TGTGCCAGCAGCCCGAGGGGGATTCGGGAAAAACTGTTTTTT.